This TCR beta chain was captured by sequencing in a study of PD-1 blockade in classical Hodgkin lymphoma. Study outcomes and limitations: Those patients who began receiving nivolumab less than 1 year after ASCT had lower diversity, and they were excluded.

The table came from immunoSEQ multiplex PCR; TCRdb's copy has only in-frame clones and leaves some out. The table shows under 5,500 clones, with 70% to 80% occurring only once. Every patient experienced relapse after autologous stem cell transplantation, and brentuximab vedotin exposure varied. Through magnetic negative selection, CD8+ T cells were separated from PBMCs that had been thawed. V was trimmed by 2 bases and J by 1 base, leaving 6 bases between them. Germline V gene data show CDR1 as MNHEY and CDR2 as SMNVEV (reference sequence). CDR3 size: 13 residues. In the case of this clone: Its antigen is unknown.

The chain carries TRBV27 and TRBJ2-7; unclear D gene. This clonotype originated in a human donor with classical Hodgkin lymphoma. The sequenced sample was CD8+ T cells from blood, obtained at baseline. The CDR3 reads CASSLTASYEQYF. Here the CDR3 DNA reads TGTGCCAGCAGTTTAACAGCTTCCTACGAGCAGTACTTC.